This TCR beta chain was found in a study of OX40 agonist ivuxolimab in advanced cancers. Looking at the study overall: The costimulatory receptor OX40 (CD134) was targeted by ivuxolimab, a fully human IgG2 agonistic monoclonal antibody. Among the 50 to 55 dose-escalation patients, 19 had hepatocellular carcinoma, around 15 melanoma, 9 renal cell carcinoma and 9 head and neck cancer. The monotherapy dose-escalation portion (N of about 50 patients) of the phase I ivuxolimab trial is reported in the paper. Peripheral TCRbeta sequencing was intended to test whether TCR sequence diversity was altered and clonal T-cell expansion was caused by ivuxolimab. Partial responses were achieved by three dose-escalation patients, of whom one had hepatocellular carcinoma and two had cutaneous melanoma. Prior anti-PD-1, anti-PD-L1 or anti-CTLA-4 therapy was permitted, and about 40% of dose-escalation patients had received checkpoint inhibitors. A male proportion of roughly 85% and a mean age of approximately 60 years, ranging from roughly 20 to 80, were recorded for the dose-escalation cohort. Intravenous ivuxolimab was administered to patients every 2 weeks at six dose levels: 0.01, 0.1, 0.3, 1.5, 3 and 10 mg/kg. General conclusions and limits of the study: Clonal expansion of both CD4+ and CD8+ blood T cells was observed from baseline to week 6 at doses 0.1 to 3.0 mg/kg. After ivuxolimab, CD8+ T cells had more expanded clones than CD4+ T cells on average. Which antigens the clonally expanded peripheral T cells were specific for was not determined. Low levels of normalized T-cell clonal expansion were also seen in some nonresponding patients. In the 0.1-3.0 mg/kg groups, partial responders were among the patients with the lowest normalized peripheral clonal expansion, particularly in CD8+ T cells.

V is reduced by 4 bases and J by 0 bases, leaving a spacing of 13 bases between them. The cysteine opens and the phenylalanine closes a CDR3 of 15 amino acids. Only the CDR3 region is kept as DNA, spanning 45 bases read in frame from base 1. The CDR1 and CDR2 encoded by the germline V gene are SGHTS and YDEGEE. For sequencing of the TCRbeta CDR3 region, genomic DNA was extracted from the sorted cells. The immunoSEQ Assay was used to sequence the TCRbeta CDR3 regions. TCRdb carries this immuneACCESS record with in-frame sequences only. Its versions omit some clonotypes, under half of them owing to an unresolved V gene in the studies checked, with the rest unexplained. The sample contains 70,000 or so clones, roughly 84% of them found a single time. The ten largest account for roughly 17% of the sample. Turning to this clone: The target of this receptor is not known. The record has no base qualities; no much larger clone is one base away.

Patients with a history of autoimmune disease or receiving systemic immunosuppression were excluded from the trial. Peripheral blood for TCR sequencing was drawn from every dose cohort at baseline, at cycle 4 day 1 and at cycle 7 day 1. The samples were taken from a phase I, first-in-human, multicenter, open-label dose-escalation trial of ivuxolimab. Adults with locally advanced or metastatic melanoma, renal cell carcinoma, hepatocellular carcinoma or head and neck squamous cell carcinoma were enrolled in the trial. Before TCR sequencing, CD4+ and CD8+ T cells were separately sorted from peripheral blood.

The V and J genes are TRBV5-8 and TRBJ1-2; TRBD1 is possibly the D segment (6 matching bases). Here the sequenced sample was CD4+ or CD8+ T cells sorted from blood, taken in a trial of the OX40 agonist ivuxolimab. The sequence derives from an adult with an advanced solid tumor such as melanoma, head and neck, liver or kidney cancer. The CDR3 reads as follows: CASSLQGNSNYGYTF. The DNA sequence is as follows: TGTGCCAGCAGCCTACAGGGAAACTCTAACTATGGCTACACCTTC.